This T cell receptor beta chain is from a study of T cell responses to AZD1222 COVID-19 vaccine. The study, taken as a whole, reports: Only after the peak T cell response were repertoires sampled. Among spike-specific TCRs, nearly half reportedly target unmutated variant regions. The donors showed a predominance of white British ancestry and of females, with possible underestimation of clonal diversity.

The protocol was immunoSEQ multiplex PCR, while the TCRdb copy is restricted to in-frame clones and leaves out a portion. The table includes under 200,000 clones, approximately 90% detected once. Germline-derived CDR1 and CDR2 are SGHKS and YYEKEE (reference sequence). The length of the CDR3 is 14 residues. J was trimmed by 3 bases and V by 1 base; bases with no gene match: 4. As concerns this clone: Antigen specificity is unknown.

Sample: peripheral blood, taken on day 0 of AZD1222 vaccination. The TCR was taken from an adult in good health. This chain links TRBV5-5 with TRBJ2-7; 7 bases align to TRBD1. The CDR3 DNA reads TGTGCCAGCAGCTTGAGTGACAGGGACTACGAGCAGTACTTC. This codes for CASSLSDRDYEQYF.